One sample yielded the 15 T cell receptor beta chains listed below, sequenced in a study of T cell responses to AZD1222 COVID-19 vaccine. Sequencing used immunoSEQ multiplex PCR; TCRdb keeps in-frame clones, though not all of them. The table records about 100,000 clones, approximately 87% of them present only once. The sequencing used peripheral blood, collected on day 0 of AZD1222 vaccination. Receptors were obtained from an adult in good health.

The rearrangement joins TRBV7-9 to TRBJ2-1, with D maybe TRBD2 (5 bases). This CDR3 comprises 15 residues. Germline V gives CDR1 SEHNR, CDR2 FQNEAQ (reference sequence). V lost 5 bases and J lost 1, with 12 bases in between. The CDR3 coding sequence is TGTGCCAGCAGCCCCCGACGGGATTCCTACAATGAGCAGTTCTTC. Amino acids: CASSPRRDSYNEQFF.

V usage is TRBV5-6 and J usage is TRBJ2-7, with TRBD1 matching over 8 bases. Trimming removed 3 bases from V and 6 bases from J; junction bases left unmatched: 8. CDR1 is SGHDT, CDR2 YYEEEE, per germline. CDR3 length: 14 residues. CDR3 residues: CASSWSGGPLEQYF. CDR3 DNA: TGTGCCAGCAGCTGGTCAGGGGGCCCTCTCGAGCAGTACTTC.

The chain combines TRBV5-1 with TRBJ1-2, with D possibly being TRBD1 (6 bases). The CDR3 runs 13 residues. CDR1 is SGHRS and CDR2 is YFSETQ in the germline V gene. V was clipped by 3 bases and J by 8 bases, with 14 bases between them. In DNA form, the CDR3 reads TGCGCCAGCAGCTCCATCTCCGGACAGGGCTACACCTTC. This gives the protein CASSSISGQGYTF.

This clone was detected once. The chain recombines TRBV5-4 with TRBJ2-7; the D call may be TRBD1 or TRBD2 (5 bases each). The CDR3 is 17 residues long. The ends were cut back, 0 bases at V and 2 bases at J, with 18 bases in the middle. Per the germline V gene, CDR1 is SGHNT and CDR2 is YYREEE (reference sequence). Here the CDR3 reads CASSLGPTGTRAYEQYF. For the CDR3, the DNA is TGTGCCAGCAGCTTGGGTCCAACCGGGACGCGGGCCTACGAGCAGTACTTC.

The rearrangement uses TRBV11-2 and TRBJ2-5; 13 nucleotides align to TRBD2. Germline V lookup: CDR1 SGHAT, CDR2 FQNNGV. The CDR3 has 15 residues. V was pared by 5 bases and J by 3 bases, with 3 bases of the junction left unmatched. The CDR3 sequence: CASSLGLAGEETQYF. CDR3 coding DNA: TGTGCCAGCAGCCTAGGACTAGCGGGAGAAGAGACCCAGTACTTC.

CDR3 DNA: TGTGCCATTTTCGACAGGGTAGCTGGAAACACCATATATTTT. Translating gives CAIFDRVAGNTIYF. The chain joins TRBV10-3 to TRBJ1-3; 7 bases line up with TRBD1. The V segment lost 9 bases and the J segment 2 bases; nucleotides outside the gene matches: 7. The CDR3 contains 14 residues. The germline gives CDR1 ENHRY, CDR2 SYGVKD.

The CDR3 coding sequence is TGTGCCAGCAGCCGTGGGGGAGCTGGAAACACCATATATTTT. Protein sequence: CASSRGGAGNTIYF. J is TRBJ1-3 and V is TRBV6-5, with TRBD1 as a possible D gene (5 bases). V lost 6 bases, J lost 2 bases, and 11 bases lay in between. The germline V gene has CDR1 MNHEY and CDR2 SVGAGI. The CDR3 totals 14 residues.

The genes are TRBV7-9 and TRBJ1-6; the match to TRBD1 covers 11 bases. With V trimmed by 4 bases and J by 9 bases, 2 bases remained unmatched. The CDR3 covers 14 residues. Germline values: CDR1 SEHNR, CDR2 FQNEAQ (reference sequence). In nucleotides, the CDR3 is TGTGCCAGCAGCTCGGGACAGGGGGTTTCACCCCTCCACTTT. It encodes CASSSGQGVSPLHF.

This clone was found many times. The gene calls are TRBV19 and TRBJ1-5, with TRBD1 as a possible D gene (5 bases). The CDR3 consists of 14 residues. Trimming stripped 9 bases from V and 1 base from J, with 13 bases between. Germline lookup yields CDR1 LNHDA and CDR2 SQIVND (reference sequence). The CDR3 nucleotides are TGTGCCAGCAGTTGGACACCGAGCAATCAGCCCCAGCATTTT. It is translated as CASSWTPSNQPQHF.

This clone is categorized as medium-sized (0.01 to 0.1%). The rearrangement links TRBV6-5 to TRBJ2-2; D call uncertain. Between the trimmed V and J ends, which lost 2 bases and 6 bases, there was a span of 4 bases. From germline, CDR1 is MNHEY and CDR2 SVGAGI. The CDR3 spans 12 residues. DNA of the CDR3: TGTGCCAGCAGTTACCAGGCCGGGGAGCTGTTTTTT. Protein sequence: CASSYQAGELFF.

In this sample, this clone turned up many times. Other DNA sequences from this sample encode an identical CDR3 as well. The V call is TRBV27, the J call TRBJ2-3; D ambiguous. The V gene lost 0 bases and the J gene lost 6 bases, with 7 bases spanning the gap. The germline V gene encodes CDR1 MNHEY and CDR2 SMNVEV (reference sequence). CDR3 length: 13 amino acids. The CDR3 protein is CASSLSRPDTQYF. CDR3 nucleotide sequence: TGTGCCAGCAGTTTATCCCGTCCGGATACGCAGTATTTT.

The count of this clone is one. The rearrangement joins TRBV5-4 to TRBJ2-7; D is unresolved. V was cut by 4 bases and J by 5 bases, with 16 bases left in between. The CDR3 consists of 14 residues. Germline lookup yields CDR1 SGHNT and CDR2 YYREEE (reference sequence). In DNA form, the CDR3 reads TGTGCCAGCAGCCCAGACGCAGCTTACAACGAGCAGTACTTC. Amino acid sequence: CASSPDAAYNEQYF.

The chain has TRBV19 and TRBJ2-3, with 8 bases matching TRBD2. Trimming removed 4 bases from V and 3 bases from J; junction bases left unmatched: 3. Germline V CDR1 and CDR2: LNHDA, SQIVND (reference sequence). This CDR3 contains 14 residues. CDR3 in DNA: TGTGCCAGTAGTACGGGAGGGTGGACAGATACGCAGTATTTT. This gives the protein CASSTGGWTDTQYF.

The chain is built from TRBV27 and TRBJ1-1; the D gene is possibly TRBD1 (6 bases). The CDR3 loop spans 14 amino acids. Per germline, CDR1 MNHEY and CDR2 SMNVEV (reference sequence). Trimming removed 9 bases at V and 0 bases at J, with 14 bases between. The chain's CDR3 is CASGRTALNTEAFF. DNA for the CDR3: TGTGCCAGTGGCCGGACAGCCTTGAACACTGAAGCTTTCTTT.

This rearrangement joins TRBV19 to TRBJ1-3; D remains unclear. This CDR3 has 14 amino acids. Germline V gene sequence: CDR1 LNHDA, CDR2 SQIVND (reference sequence). Between the trimmed V and J ends, which lost 9 bases and 0 bases, there was a span of 12 bases. The CDR3 DNA reads as TGTGCCAGGGGATATGGGGTCTCTGGAAACACCATATATTTT. Translated: CARGYGVSGNTIYF.